One sample yielded the 4 T cell receptor beta chains listed below, sequenced in a study of T cell responses to AZD1222 COVID-19 vaccine. Method: immunoSEQ multiplex PCR; TCRdb's copy keeps in-frame clones and lacks some. This sample carries roughly 150,000 clones, about 93% of them seen once, and the ten largest clones take approximately 6.8%. The starting material was peripheral blood, obtained 28 days after the second AZD1222 dose. These receptors all come from an adult who received the AZD1222 COVID-19 vaccine.

The rearrangement links TRBV7-2 to TRBJ2-6, with D maybe TRBD2 (5 bases). The germline V gene has CDR1 SGHTA and CDR2 FQGNSA. V gave up 5 bases and J gave up 0 bases, with 8 bases separating them. CDR3 length: 15 amino acids. The DNA for the CDR3 is TGTGCCAGCAGCCCCCGGGACTCTGGGGCCAACGTCCTGACTTTC. Its translation: CASSPRDSGANVLTF.

CDR3 sequence (DNA): TGTGCCAGTAGTATCGATAGGGGATTAGCCTACAATGAGCAGTTCTTC. Amino acids: CASSIDRGLAYNEQFF. The V call is TRBV19, the J call TRBJ2-1, with D possibly matching TRBD1 (5 bases). The CDR3 consists of 16 residues. Trimming shortened V by 3 bases and J by 2 bases, and 14 bases separated the two germline ends. The germline V gene encodes CDR1 LNHDA and CDR2 SQIVND (reference sequence). Variable domain in full (rest from reference TRBV19 and TRBJ2-1): DGGITQSPKYLFRKEGQNVTLSCEQNLNHDAMYWYRQDPGQGLRLIYYSQIVNDFQKGDIAEGYSVSREKKESFPLTVTSAQKNPTAFYLCASSIDRGLAYNEQFFGPGTRLTVL.

The chain combines TRBV3-1 (or the pseudogene TRBV3-2) with TRBJ1-5; 8 positions match TRBD1. The junction had 4 bases not matched to a gene; V was cut back by 1 base and J by 5 bases. Germline CDR1 is LGHDT and CDR2 is YNNKEL (reference sequence). The CDR3 runs 15 residues. CDR3 residues: CASSQVAGGDQPQHF. CDR3 nucleotide sequence: TGTGCCAGCAGCCAAGTCGCAGGGGGCGATCAGCCCCAGCATTTT.

This clone was counted a single time. The chain employs TRBV19 and TRBJ1-5, with D possibly TRBD1 on 6 matching bases. The length of the CDR3 is 13 residues. The germline gives CDR1 LNHDA, CDR2 SQIVND (reference sequence). The V end lost 5 bases, the J end lost 6 bases, and 11 bases lay between the germline ends. In DNA form, the CDR3 reads TGTGCCAGTAGTGGACAGCCCGTTCAGCCCCAGCATTTT. Its protein is CASSGQPVQPQHF.